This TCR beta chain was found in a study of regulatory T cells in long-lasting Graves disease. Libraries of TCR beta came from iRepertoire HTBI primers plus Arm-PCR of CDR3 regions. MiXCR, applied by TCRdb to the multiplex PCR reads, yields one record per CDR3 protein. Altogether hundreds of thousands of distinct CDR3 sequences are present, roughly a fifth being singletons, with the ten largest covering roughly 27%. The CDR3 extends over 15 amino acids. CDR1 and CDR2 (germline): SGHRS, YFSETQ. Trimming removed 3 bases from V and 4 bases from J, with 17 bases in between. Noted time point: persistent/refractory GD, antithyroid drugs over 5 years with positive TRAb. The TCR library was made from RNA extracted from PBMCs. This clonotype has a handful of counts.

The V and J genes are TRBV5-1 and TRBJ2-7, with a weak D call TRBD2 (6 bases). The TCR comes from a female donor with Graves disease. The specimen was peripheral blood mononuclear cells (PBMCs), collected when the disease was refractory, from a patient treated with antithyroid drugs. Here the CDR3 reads CASSSYGGAGYEQYF. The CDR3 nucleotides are TGCGCCAGCAGCTCGTATGGAGGGGCGGGTTACGAGCAGTACTTC. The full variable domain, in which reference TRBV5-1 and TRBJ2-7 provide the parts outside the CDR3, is KAGVTQTPRYLIKTRGQQVTLSCSPISGHRSVSWYQQTPGQGLQFLFEYFSETQRNKGNFPGRFSGRQFSNSRSEMNVSTLELGDSALYLCASSSYGGAGYEQYFGPGTRLTVT.